The 8 T cell receptor beta chains in this list originate from one sample, sequenced in a study of shared T cell receptors in the human thymus (dated by TCRdb to 2020 to 2022). The library came from the immunoSEQ multiplex PCR assay. TCRdb's version of the immuneACCESS table is confined to in-frame rearrangements and falls short of the full clone set. An unresolved V gene accounts for under half of the shortfall where checked; the remainder is of unknown origin. The sample table lists about 660,000 clones, 80% to 90% of them with a count of one. Together, the top ten hold under 0.01% of the sample. These data were likewise used in another study, on human thymus T cells.

Source material: thymocytes. Source of these receptors: a boy in the first two years of life with a congenital heart defect. Donor details come from another sample of the same person, matched by shared clones.

The genes are TRBV29-1 and TRBJ2-1; 8 nucleotides match TRBD2. Trimming took 0 bases from V and 4 from J; bases not matched to a gene: 5. This CDR3 region has 15 residues. Germline V lookup: CDR1 SQVTM, CDR2 ANQGSEA. Here the CDR3 reads CSVEDRGRMYNEQFF. DNA of the CDR3: TGCAGCGTTGAAGATCGCGGGAGGATGTACAATGAGCAGTTCTTC.

This clone turned up a few times. The V gene is TRBV6-6, the J gene TRBJ1-2; D is possibly TRBD1 (6 bases). V lost 5 bases to trimming and J lost 4 bases, with 20 bases between them. Germline V lookup: CDR1 MNHNY, CDR2 SVGAGI (reference sequence). The CDR3 is made up of 16 amino acids. The CDR3 bases are TGTGCCAGCAGTCGATGTACGGGGCAGGGGCCCTATGGCTACACCTTC. Translated, it gives CASSRCTGQGPYGYTF.

The rearrangement links TRBV27 to TRBJ2-1; the D gene is possibly TRBD2 (6 bases). Trimming left V 2 bases short and J 2 bases short, with 10 bases between. This CDR3 has 15 residues. CDR1 and CDR2 from the germline V gene are MNHEY and SMNVEV (reference sequence). CDR3 residues: CASSLKAGPYNEQFF. The CDR3, as DNA: TGTGCCAGCAGTTTAAAGGCGGGACCCTACAATGAGCAGTTCTTC.

The table lists this clone with a count of one. This rearrangement joins TRBV28 to TRBJ1-5, with TRBD1 matching over 7 bases. The CDR3 covers 17 residues. Trimming took 5 bases from V and 3 from J; bases not matched to a gene: 13. Per germline, CDR1 MDHEN and CDR2 SYDVKM. CDR3 sequence: CASSPTRTGEINQPQHF. CDR3 DNA sequence: TGTGCCAGCAGTCCCACGCGGACAGGTGAAATCAATCAGCCCCAGCATTTT.

This chain joins TRBV29-1 and TRBJ1-2; D not certain. The CDR3 covers 14 residues. The ends were cut back, 6 bases at V and 4 bases at J, with 18 bases in the middle. Germline V CDR1 and CDR2: SQVTM, ANQGSEA. CDR3 in DNA: TGCAGCGTGGGAGATGGACCCGAGGGCTATGGCTACACCTTC. Translation gives CSVGDGPEGYGYTF. Complete variable domain (other parts from reference TRBV29-1 and TRBJ1-2): SAVISQKPSRDICQRGTSLTIQCQVDSQVTMMFWYRQQPGQSLTLIATANQGSEATYESGFVIDKFPISRPNLTFSTLTVSNMSPEDSSIYLCSVGDGPEGYGYTFGSGTRLTVV.

J is TRBJ2-1 and V is TRBV28; TRBD2 agrees at 10 bases. There are 17 residues in the CDR3. Per germline, CDR1 MDHEN and CDR2 SYDVKM. V was pared by 5 bases and J by 2 bases, with 9 bases of the junction left unmatched. The CDR3 is CASSLSSLAGAYNEQFF. For the CDR3, the DNA is TGTGCCAGCAGTCTATCCTCTCTAGCGGGAGCCTACAATGAGCAGTTCTTC.

The V gene is TRBV12-5, the J gene TRBJ1-2; D is possibly TRBD1 (6 bases). CDR3 size: 14 residues. Trimming removed 2 bases from V and 2 bases from J, with 9 bases in between. In germline, CDR1 is LGHNT, CDR2 FRNRAP. CDR3 residues: CASGLRQGNYGYTF. Here the CDR3 DNA reads TGTGCTAGTGGTTTGCGTCAGGGGAACTATGGCTACACCTTC.

The chain recombines TRBV2 with TRBJ2-1; 8 nucleotides align to TRBD1. The CDR3 extends over 13 amino acids. Looked up from germline, CDR1 is SNHLY and CDR2 is FYNNEI. With V trimmed by 11 bases and J by 2 bases, 5 bases remained unmatched. CDR3 sequence (DNA): TGTGCCTTACCAGGGGGCCCCTACAATGAGCAGTTCTTC. This gives the protein CALPGGPYNEQFF. The whole variable domain, remainder taken from reference TRBV2 and TRBJ2-1, is EPEVTQTPSHQVTQMGQEVILRCVPISNHLYFYWYRQILGQKVEFLVSFYNNEISEKSEIFDDQFSVERPDGSNFTLKIRSTKLEDSAMYFCALPGGPYNEQFFGPGTRLTVL.